The 21 T cell receptor beta chains below all came from one sample that was sequenced in a study of T cell repertoires in cytomegalovirus infection. These TCRs are of unknown antigen specificity. Each CDR3 protein gets one entry after TCRdb re-called the reads with MiXCR. The profile shows some 500,000 distinct CDR3 sequences, around 35% of them singletons. Sequenced material: cultured PBMCs, taken from culture after CMV antigen stimulation. These receptors all come from a human donor in good health (CMV status not recorded). Some clones in this sample may be carry-over from other donors' samples.

The sample holds many counts of this clonotype. The V and J genes are TRBV7-2 and TRBJ2-5; no firm D call. The CDR3 runs 15 residues. CDR1 and CDR2 from the germline V gene are SGHTA and FQGNSA. Trimming pared 3 bases from V and 2 bases from J, leaving 13 bases between. CDR3 residues: CASSFQAGPQETQYF. The CDR3 DNA follows: TGTGCCAGCAGCTTCCAGGCAGGTCCTCAAGAGACCCAGTACTTC.

The chain uses TRBV7-2 and TRBJ1-1; D is undetermined. The CDR3 has 14 amino acids. Trimming took off 3 bases at V and 0 bases at J, with 8 bases between the two ends. Germline CDR1 and CDR2: SGHTA and FQGNSA. CDR3 in amino acids: CASSLFEVNTEAFF. The CDR3 DNA sequence: TGTGCCAGCAGCTTGTTTGAAGTGAACACTGAAGCTTTCTTT. Drawing the rest from reference TRBV7-2 and TRBJ1-1, the complete variable domain is GAGVSQSPSNKVTEKGKDVELRCDPISGHTALYWYRQSLGQGLEFLIYFQGNSAPDKSGLPSDRFSAERTGGSVSTLTIQRTQQEDSAVYLCASSLFEVNTEAFFGQGTRLTVV.

The gene calls are TRBV10-1 and TRBJ1-5; the D is unclear. Germline loops: CDR1 WNHNN, CDR2 SYGVQD (reference sequence). The CDR3 runs to 13 residues. V lost 4 bases and J 3 bases, leaving 7 bases between the germline ends. CDR3 sequence (DNA): TGCGCCAGCAGTGGGGCTAACAATCAGCCCCAGCATTTT. Residues: CASSGANNQPQHF.

The genes are TRBV7-9 and TRBJ1-2; 7 bases are a match to TRBD1. CDR3 length: 14 amino acids. V trimming: 5 bases; J trimming: 2 bases; junction bases outside the gene matches: 5. From germline, CDR1 is SEHNR and CDR2 FQNEAQ (reference sequence). The CDR3 is CASSATGVNYGYTF. CDR3 DNA sequence: TGTGCCAGCAGCGCCACAGGGGTCAACTATGGCTACACCTTC.

This clonotype came up a few times. Here the CDR3 reads CASSLPRTGTFGKLFF. The CDR3 DNA is TGTGCCAGCAGTTTACCCCGGACAGGAACTTTCGGAAAACTGTTTTTT. This chain links TRBV6-2 or TRBV6-3 with TRBJ1-4, with 7 bases lining up with TRBD1. The CDR3 sequence is 16 residues long. CDR1 and CDR2 (germline): MNHEY, SVGEGT. V shed 4 bases and J 10 bases; nucleotides not matched to a gene: 15.

V is TRBV4-1 and J is TRBJ2-2; 9 nucleotides match TRBD2. The ends lost 0 bases at V and 6 bases at J; junction bases unmatched: 8. The CDR3 length is 17 residues. Germline CDR1 is MGHRA and CDR2 is YSYEKL. The CDR3 DNA follows: TGCGCCAGCAGCCAAGATCTCGCGGGAGGGGTCTCCGGGGAGCTGTTTTTT. As protein: CASSQDLAGGVSGELFF.

This clonotype turned up a few times. V usage is TRBV4-1 and J usage is TRBJ1-2; D is undetermined. The V gene lost 4 bases and the J gene lost 12 bases, with 18 bases spanning the gap. The CDR3 is made up of 13 amino acids. Germline V lookup: CDR1 MGHRA, CDR2 YSYEKL. CDR3 protein: CASSRAVVQVHTF. The CDR3 region has the DNA TGCGCCAGCAGCCGTGCTGTAGTCCAGGTCCACACCTTC.

This chain uses TRBV28 with TRBJ1-2, with 7 bases lining up with TRBD1. This CDR3 is built from 11 residues. Trimming cost V 7 bases and J 8 bases; bases outside gene matches: 4. CDR1 is MDHEN and CDR2 is SYDVKM in the germline V gene. Here the CDR3 reads CASKRTGGYTF. For the CDR3, the DNA is TGTGCCAGCAAACGGACAGGCGGCTACACCTTC.

There are many counts of this clonotype. J is TRBJ1-3 and V is TRBV7-2; possibly TRBD1 for D (6 bases). Germline V gene lookup returns CDR1 SGHTA and CDR2 FQGNSA. Trimming cost V 5 bases and J 2 bases, with 10 bases left between them. This CDR3 has 14 amino acids. The DNA of the CDR3 is TGTGCCAGCAGCCCGAACAGGGCTGGAAACACCATATATTTT. Protein: CASSPNRAGNTIYF.

V is TRBV6-2 or TRBV6-3 and J is TRBJ2-3, with a possible D match to TRBD2 (5 bases). The length of the CDR3 is 14 residues. CDR1 is MNHEY and CDR2 is SVGEGT in the germline V gene. Trimming left V 4 bases short and J 3 bases short, with 11 bases between. CDR3 in amino acids: CASSSAGGTDTQYF. In DNA, the CDR3 is TGTGCCAGCAGTTCGGCGGGTGGGACAGATACGCAGTATTTT.

The genes are TRBV23-1 and TRBJ2-1; D is unresolved. TRBV23-1 is filed as an ORF, its function uncertain. The CDR3 covers 16 residues. V lost 0 bases to trimming and J lost 5 bases, with 14 bases between them. The CDR3 DNA is TGCGCCAGCAGTCAATCCACAGCGTCACTCCACAATGAGCAGTTCTTC. This encodes CASSQSTASLHNEQFF.

This clonotype was counted between two and nine times. CDR3 sequence: CASSFRRGSTDTQYF. For the CDR3, the DNA is TGTGCCAGCAGTTTCCGCAGGGGTAGCACAGATACGCAGTATTTT. This rearrangement joins TRBV27 to TRBJ2-3; weak D call: TRBD1 (6 bases). Germline assignment: CDR1 MNHEY and CDR2 SMNVEV (reference sequence). The V and J ends lost 3 bases and 0 bases respectively, with 10 bases between them. The CDR3 is 15 amino acids.

The J gene is TRBJ1-4, the V gene TRBV4-1; D is undetermined. V shed 4 bases and J shed 8 bases, with 14 bases lying between them. In germline, CDR1 is MGHRA, CDR2 YSYEKL. The CDR3 runs 14 residues. The CDR3 DNA sequence: TGCGCCAGCAGCCCCCCGGGTAGCGGCGAAAAACTGTTTTTT. It translates to CASSPPGSGEKLFF.

This clonotype was observed a few times. This rearrangement joins TRBV6-8 to TRBJ2-3; either TRBD1 or TRBD2 may fit D (7 bases each). This CDR3 spans 14 amino acids. Trimming shortened V by 2 bases and J by 8 bases, and 14 bases separated the two germline ends. Germline V CDR1 and CDR2: MNHGY, SAAAGT. In DNA, the CDR3 is TGTGCCAGCAGTTACCTCCCAGGGGGGGGTACGCAGTATTTT. Its protein is CASSYLPGGGTQYF.

The CDR3 here is CASTKGTGNTEAFF. CDR3 coding DNA: TGTGCCAGCACTAAGGGGACAGGGAACACTGAAGCTTTCTTT. The genes are TRBV7-8 and TRBJ1-1; TRBD1 aligns across 8 bases. Germline CDR1 is SGHVS and CDR2 is FQNEAQ. Unmatched junction bases numbered 5, after V lost 7 bases and J lost 1 base. The CDR3 runs to 14 residues.

This chain uses TRBV27 with TRBJ2-4, with 10 bases aligning to TRBD1. The CDR3 extends over 15 amino acids. Germline-derived CDR1 and CDR2 are MNHEY and SMNVEV (reference sequence). The junction had 5 bases not matched to a gene; V was cut back by 4 bases and J by 5 bases. The CDR3 here is CASSSLGQGENIQYF. CDR3 in DNA: TGTGCCAGCAGTTCACTCGGACAGGGGGAAAACATTCAGTACTTC.

The chain is built from TRBV4-2 and TRBJ2-4, with 8 bases matching TRBD2. CDR1 LGHNA and CDR2 YNFKEQ come from the germline V gene. This CDR3 is built from 15 residues. V lost 6 bases, J lost 1 base, and 5 bases stayed unmatched. The CDR3 spells CASSPAGAAKNIQYF. CDR3 nucleotide sequence: TGTGCCAGCAGTCCAGCGGGAGCGGCCAAAAACATTCAGTACTTC.

V usage is TRBV27 and J usage is TRBJ2-7; D gene unclear. The CDR3 loop spans 10 amino acids. V gave up 3 bases and J gave up 6 bases, with 3 bases separating them. Germline loops: CDR1 MNHEY, CDR2 SMNVEV (reference sequence). CDR3 amino acids: CASSLGEQYF. The CDR3 region has the DNA TGTGCCAGCAGTTTGGGCGAGCAGTACTTC.

This sequence joins TRBV6-6 and TRBJ2-5; a possible D gene is TRBD2 (5 bases). The germline V and J ends were trimmed by 0 bases and 0 bases, with 8 bases remaining between them. The CDR3 extends over 15 amino acids. The germline gives CDR1 MNHNY, CDR2 SVGAGI (reference sequence). The CDR3: CASSYSRVYQETQYF. The CDR3 nucleotides read TGTGCCAGCAGTTACTCGAGGGTCTACCAAGAGACCCAGTACTTC.

This clonotype was recorded at least ten times. This chain connects TRBV7-2 to TRBJ2-3; D gene unclear. CDR3 size: 14 residues. The germline V and J ends were trimmed by 7 bases and 2 bases, with 13 bases remaining between them. The germline gives CDR1 SGHTA, CDR2 FQGNSA. CDR3 sequence reads: CASTLGPITDTQYF. CDR3 coding DNA: TGTGCCAGCACCCTCGGGCCCATCACAGATACGCAGTATTTT.

This clonotype was counted ten times or more. V gene TRBV7-2 combines with J gene TRBJ1-2; tentatively, D is TRBD1 (6 bases). The CDR3 sequence is 14 residues long. The germline CDR1 and CDR2 sequences are SGHTA and FQGNSA. The V and J ends lost 3 bases and 4 bases respectively, with 12 bases between them. CDR3 residues: CASSFRGVGYGYTF. The CDR3 DNA follows: TGTGCCAGCAGCTTCAGGGGAGTGGGCTATGGCTACACCTTC.